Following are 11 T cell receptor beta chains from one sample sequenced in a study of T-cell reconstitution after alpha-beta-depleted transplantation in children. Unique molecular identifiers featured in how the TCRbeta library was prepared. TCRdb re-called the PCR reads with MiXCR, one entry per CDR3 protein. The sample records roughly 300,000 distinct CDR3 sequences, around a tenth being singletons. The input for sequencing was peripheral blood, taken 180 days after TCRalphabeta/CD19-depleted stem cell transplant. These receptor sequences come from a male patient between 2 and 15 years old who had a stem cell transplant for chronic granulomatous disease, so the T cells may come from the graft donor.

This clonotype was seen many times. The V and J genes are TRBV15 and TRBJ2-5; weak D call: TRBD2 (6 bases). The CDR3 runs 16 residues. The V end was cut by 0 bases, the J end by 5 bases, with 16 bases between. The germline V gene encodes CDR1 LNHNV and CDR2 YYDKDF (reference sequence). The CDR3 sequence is CATSRDPLSSAETQYF. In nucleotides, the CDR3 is TGTGCCACCAGCAGAGATCCCTTATCTAGCGCGGAGACCCAGTACTTC.

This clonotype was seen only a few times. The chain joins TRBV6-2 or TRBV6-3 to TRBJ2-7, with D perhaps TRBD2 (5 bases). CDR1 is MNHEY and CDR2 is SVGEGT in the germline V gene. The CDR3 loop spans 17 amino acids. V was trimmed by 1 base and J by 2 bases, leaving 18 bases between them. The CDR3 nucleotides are TGTGCCAGCAGTTACTTTACCATCGCGGGTACACCCTACGAGCAGTACTTC. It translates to CASSYFTIAGTPYEQYF.

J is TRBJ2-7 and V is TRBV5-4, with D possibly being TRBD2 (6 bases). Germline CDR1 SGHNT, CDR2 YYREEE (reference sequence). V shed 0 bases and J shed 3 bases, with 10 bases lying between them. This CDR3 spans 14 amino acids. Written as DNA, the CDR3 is TGTGCCAGCAGCTTGGGGGACTCCTACTACGAGCAGTACTTC. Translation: CASSLGDSYYEQYF.

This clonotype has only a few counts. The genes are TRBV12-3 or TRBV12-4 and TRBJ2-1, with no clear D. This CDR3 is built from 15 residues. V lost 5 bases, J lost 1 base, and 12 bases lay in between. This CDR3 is CASSPPIGSYNEQFF. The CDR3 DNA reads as TGTGCCAGCAGTCCACCCATCGGATCCTACAATGAGCAGTTCTTC.

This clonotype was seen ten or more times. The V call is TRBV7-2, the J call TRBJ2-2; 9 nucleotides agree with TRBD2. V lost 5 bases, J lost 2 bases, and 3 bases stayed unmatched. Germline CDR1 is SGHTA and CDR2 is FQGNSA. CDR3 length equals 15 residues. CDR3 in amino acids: CASSGGGANTGELFF. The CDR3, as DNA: TGTGCCAGCAGCGGCGGGGGGGCAAACACCGGGGAGCTGTTTTTT.

Here the CDR3 reads CASSSSSGQIYEQYF. CDR3 DNA sequence: TGTGCCAGTAGTAGCTCGTCCGGACAAATCTACGAGCAGTACTTC. This chain connects TRBV19 to TRBJ2-7; D may be TRBD1 (5 bases). Trimming cost V 4 bases and J 3 bases, with 16 bases left between them. Germline V lookup: CDR1 LNHDA, CDR2 SQIVND (reference sequence). The CDR3 spans 15 residues. Based on the CDR3 plus reference TRBV19 and TRBJ2-7, the full variable domain is DGGITQSPKYLFRKEGQNVTLSCEQNLNHDAMYWYRQDPGQGLRLIYYSQIVNDFQKGDIAEGYSVSREKKESFPLTVTSAQKNPTAFYLCASSSSSGQIYEQYFGPGTRLTVT.

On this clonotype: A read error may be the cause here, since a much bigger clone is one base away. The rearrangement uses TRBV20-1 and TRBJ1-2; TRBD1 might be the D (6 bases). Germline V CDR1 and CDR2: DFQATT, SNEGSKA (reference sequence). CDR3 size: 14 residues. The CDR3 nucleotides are TGCAGTGCTAGAGATACGTACAGGGACTATGGCTACAACTTC. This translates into CSARDTYRDYGYNF.

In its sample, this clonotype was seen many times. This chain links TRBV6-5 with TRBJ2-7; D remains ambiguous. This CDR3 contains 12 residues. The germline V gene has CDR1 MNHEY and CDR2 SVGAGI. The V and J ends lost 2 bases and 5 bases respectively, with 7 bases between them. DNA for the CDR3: TGTGCCAGCAGTTACGGCGGCCACGAGCAGTACTTC. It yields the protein CASSYGGHEQYF.

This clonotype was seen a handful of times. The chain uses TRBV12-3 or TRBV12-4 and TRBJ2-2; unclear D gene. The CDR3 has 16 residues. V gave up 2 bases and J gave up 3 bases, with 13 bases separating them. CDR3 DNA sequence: TGTGCCAGCAGTTTAATCCCCCCGGTTGACACCGGGGAGCTGTTTTTT. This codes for CASSLIPPVDTGELFF.

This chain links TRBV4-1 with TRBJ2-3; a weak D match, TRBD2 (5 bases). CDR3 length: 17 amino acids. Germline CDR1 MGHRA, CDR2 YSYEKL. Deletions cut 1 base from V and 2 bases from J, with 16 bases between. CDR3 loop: CASSQGEGGSVTDTQYF. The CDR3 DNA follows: TGCGCCAGCAGCCAAGGAGAGGGCGGTTCAGTCACAGATACGCAGTATTTT.

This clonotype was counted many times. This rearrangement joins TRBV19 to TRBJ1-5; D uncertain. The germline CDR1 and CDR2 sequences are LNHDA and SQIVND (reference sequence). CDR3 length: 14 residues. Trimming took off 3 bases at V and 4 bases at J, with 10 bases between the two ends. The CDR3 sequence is CASSILELNQPQHF. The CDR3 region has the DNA TGTGCCAGTAGTATTTTGGAGTTAAATCAGCCCCAGCATTTT. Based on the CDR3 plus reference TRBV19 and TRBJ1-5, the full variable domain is DGGITQSPKYLFRKEGQNVTLSCEQNLNHDAMYWYRQDPGQGLRLIYYSQIVNDFQKGDIAEGYSVSREKKESFPLTVTSAQKNPTAFYLCASSILELNQPQHFGDGTRLSIL.